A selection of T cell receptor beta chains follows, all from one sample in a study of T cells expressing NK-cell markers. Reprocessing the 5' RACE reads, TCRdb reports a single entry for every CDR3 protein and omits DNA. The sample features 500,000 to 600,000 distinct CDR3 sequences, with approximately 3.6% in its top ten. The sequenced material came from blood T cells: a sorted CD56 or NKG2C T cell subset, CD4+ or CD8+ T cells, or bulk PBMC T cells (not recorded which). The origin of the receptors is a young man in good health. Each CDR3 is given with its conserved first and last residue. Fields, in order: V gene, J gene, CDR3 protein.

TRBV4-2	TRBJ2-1	CASRNVGGRDEQFF
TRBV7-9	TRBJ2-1	CASSPRMGLAGYNEQFF
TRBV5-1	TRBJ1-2	CASSSAGRGLGGYTF
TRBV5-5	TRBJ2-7	CASSFPGRFGQNEQYF
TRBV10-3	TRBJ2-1	CAITRASEDEQFF
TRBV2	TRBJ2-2	CASRDNYSGTGELFF
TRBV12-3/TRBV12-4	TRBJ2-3	CASSWGTGGTDTQYF
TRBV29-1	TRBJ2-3	CSVEPQSDTQYF
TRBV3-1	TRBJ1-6	CASSRLGGDNSPLHF
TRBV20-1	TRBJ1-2	CSARLAIRGGYGYTF
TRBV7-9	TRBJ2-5	CASRVSGPQYF
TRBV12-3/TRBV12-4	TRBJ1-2	CASSLHDYGYTF
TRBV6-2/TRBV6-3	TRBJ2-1	CASSVGTWANEQFF
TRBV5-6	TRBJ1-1	CASSPRGGEAFF
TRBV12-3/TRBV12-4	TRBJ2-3	CASSRPYQGSDTQYF
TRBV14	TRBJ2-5	CASGAGLTQYF
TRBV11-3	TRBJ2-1	CASVGGGNNEQFF
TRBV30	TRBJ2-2	CAWSTRLVGGELFF
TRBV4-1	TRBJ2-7	CASSPGTSGRAPTGEQYF
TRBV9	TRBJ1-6	CASSADKGVGTGRGPLHF
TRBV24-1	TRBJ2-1	CATSHSSGTNNEQFF
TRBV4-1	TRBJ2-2	CASSHWGDGTGELFF
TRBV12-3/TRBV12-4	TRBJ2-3	CASSPPGGARTDTQYF
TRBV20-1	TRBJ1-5	CSASRAVNDQPQHF
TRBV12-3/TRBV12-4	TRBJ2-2	CASSRSQGGVITGELFF
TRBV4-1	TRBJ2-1	CASSQEGVWGEQFF
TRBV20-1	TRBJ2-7	CSARDQNSYEQYF
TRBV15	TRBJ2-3	CATSKKVGQGRTDTQYF
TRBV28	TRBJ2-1	CASSLGGYSGYNEQFF
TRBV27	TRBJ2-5	CASWGQGAGETQYF
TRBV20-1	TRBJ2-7	CSARRTVIYEQYF
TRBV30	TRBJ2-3	CAWSVLASSTDTQYF
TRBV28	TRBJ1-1	CASTISGKPNTEAFF
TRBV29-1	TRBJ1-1	CSVETTGDTEAFF
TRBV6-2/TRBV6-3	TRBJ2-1	CASRGGTGIYNEQFF
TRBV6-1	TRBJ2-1	CASSAGGPINEQFF
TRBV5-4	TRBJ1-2	CASTLPGNYGYTF
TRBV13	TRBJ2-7	CASSRGGQGSYEQYF
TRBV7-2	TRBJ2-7	CASSLPDVSYEQYF
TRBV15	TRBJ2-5	CATSRTGRDQETQYF
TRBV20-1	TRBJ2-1	CSARGAGGPYEQFF
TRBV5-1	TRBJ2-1	CASSPGTSGSGDEQFF
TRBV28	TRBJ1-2	CASSLVSNYGYTF
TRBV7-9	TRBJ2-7	CASSPPAGTFSYEQYF
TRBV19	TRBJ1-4	CASSIFGQYEKLFF
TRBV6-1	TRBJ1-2	CASFGDGNYGYTF
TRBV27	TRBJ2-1	CASSTIAGLNNEQFF
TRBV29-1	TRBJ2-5	CSVGLAGEDQYF
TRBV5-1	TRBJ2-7	CASSLSASALHEQYF